These 18 T cell receptor beta chains were all obtained from the same sample, sequenced in a study of T-cell memory formation after mild COVID-19. TCRdb itself ran the 5' RACE reads through MiXCR, one entry per CDR3 protein. The profile covers about 470,000 distinct CDR3 sequences, with roughly 18% appearing a single time and about 12% taken by the ten largest. The sequencing input was PBMCs or a T cell subset sorted from them (not recorded which). The origin of the receptors is an adult woman who had mild COVID-19 (a few samples of this study predate the infection). Cell type and time point are not known.

In this sample, this clonotype turned up a few times. This chain links TRBV12-3 or TRBV12-4 with TRBJ2-2, with D perhaps matching TRBD1 (5 bases). The CDR3 consists of 15 residues. Trimming pared 6 bases from V and 1 base from J, leaving 12 bases between. The CDR3 bases are TGTGCCAGCAGCCCAGACCAGGGGAACACCGGGGAGCTGTTTTTT. Its translation is CASSPDQGNTGELFF.

This clonotype was observed a handful of times. Here the CDR3 DNA reads TGCGCCAGCAGCCGTACAATTCCAGGGGCTGGGAGCACAGATACGCAGTATTTT. Residues: CASSRTIPGAGSTDTQYF. The V and J genes are TRBV4-3 and TRBJ2-3, with a possible D match to TRBD1 (6 bases). CDR1 and CDR2 (germline): LGHNA, YSLEER. The V end was cut by 4 bases, the J end by 0 bases, with 20 bases between. The CDR3 extends over 18 amino acids.

In its sample, this clonotype was seen a few times. The chain joins TRBV6-5 to TRBJ2-6; 9 bases map to TRBD1. The CDR3 totals 17 residues. After removal of 0 bases from V and 10 bases from J, the junction contained 10 bases not matched to a gene. CDR1 MNHEY and CDR2 SVGAGI come from the germline V gene. The CDR3 sequence is CASSYSGQGPGLNVLTF. The CDR3 DNA sequence: TGTGCCAGCAGTTACTCCGGACAGGGGCCCGGCCTTAACGTCCTGACTTTC.

The chain joins TRBV7-3 to TRBJ2-7; D gene uncertain. CDR3 length: 14 residues. The germline CDR1 and CDR2 sequences are SGHTA and FQGTGA. Trimming shortened V by 4 bases and J by 2 bases, and 12 bases separated the two germline ends. In DNA form, the CDR3 reads TGTGCCAGCAGCTCCTCCTGGAATCCCTACGAGCAGTACTTC. This encodes CASSSSWNPYEQYF.

This clonotype occurred many times. The CDR3 nucleotides read TGCAGTGCCGTAACTAGCGGGAGAGGTGATGAGCAGTTCTTC. Translation: CSAVTSGRGDEQFF. V gene TRBV20-1 combines with J gene TRBJ2-1; TRBD2 agrees at 11 bases. CDR1 DFQATT and CDR2 SNEGSKA come from the germline V gene (reference sequence). The trim removed 6 bases at V and 8 bases at J, leaving 9 bases unmatched. CDR3 length: 14 amino acids.

This clonotype was detected only a few times. This chain links TRBV5-1 with TRBJ2-1, with D maybe TRBD1 (6 bases). V lost 4 bases, J lost 2 bases, and 16 bases lay in between. Germline V gene lookup returns CDR1 SGHRS and CDR2 YFSETQ. The CDR3 runs 16 residues. The CDR3 DNA follows: TGCGCCAGCAGCATTCCCGGGACACACACCTACAATGAGCAGTTCTTC. This sequence encodes CASSIPGTHTYNEQFF.

The sample holds a few counts of this clonotype. V is TRBV18 and J is TRBJ1-1, with D unclear. Germline CDR1 and CDR2: KGHSH and LQKENI. The CDR3 has 12 amino acids. With 8 bases removed from V and 1 base from J, the gap between germline ends came to 8 bases. The CDR3: CASRRANTEAFF. In DNA form, the CDR3 reads TGTGCCAGCCGCCGGGCGAACACTGAAGCTTTCTTT.

The chain carries TRBV6-1 and TRBJ2-1; 12 bases are shared with TRBD1. Looked up from germline, CDR1 is MNHNS and CDR2 is SASEGT. V dropped 8 bases and J dropped 5; count of bases not matched to a gene: 1. This CDR3 comprises 13 residues. As DNA, the CDR3 is TGTGCCAGCCGGGACAGGGGGCACAATGAGCAGTTCTTC. Encoded protein: CASRDRGHNEQFF.

V and J are TRBV6-1 and TRBJ1-6; TRBD1 aligns across 7 bases. Germline V gene sequence: CDR1 MNHNS, CDR2 SASEGT. The V gene end was trimmed by 3 bases and the J gene end by 10 bases; junction bases not matched to a gene: 15. CDR3 length equals 17 residues. This chain's CDR3 is CASSEELRDSRRSPLHF. CDR3 sequence (DNA): TGTGCCAGCAGTGAGGAGCTAAGGGACAGCCGAAGATCACCCCTCCACTTT.

The V and J genes are TRBV4-3 and TRBJ2-5; TRBD2 aligns across 12 bases. Germline V CDR1 and CDR2: LGHNA, YSLEER. The CDR3 is made up of 15 amino acids. V shed 2 bases, J shed 3 bases, and the junction held 1 base outside the gene matches. The CDR3 sequence is CASSQSSGREETQYF. The CDR3 DNA follows: TGCGCCAGCAGCCAATCTAGCGGGAGGGAAGAGACCCAGTACTTC.

This clonotype came up a few times. V usage is TRBV6-2 or TRBV6-3 and J usage is TRBJ2-5, with 8 nucleotides matching TRBD1. In germline, CDR1 is MNHEY, CDR2 SVGEGT. There are 14 residues in the CDR3. Trimming took 2 bases from V and 4 from J; bases not matched to a gene: 3. CDR3 nucleotide sequence: TGTGCCAGCAGTTACGGCAGGGGGCGAGAGACCCAGTACTTC. It translates to CASSYGRGRETQYF.

V and J are TRBV18 and TRBJ2-3; TRBD1 or TRBD2 may be the D gene (5 bases each). The CDR3 extends over 15 amino acids. V was cut by 8 bases and J by 2 bases, with 17 bases left in between. The germline V gene has CDR1 KGHSH and CDR2 LQKENI. The CDR3: CASTTLVGVTDTQYF. In DNA form, the CDR3 reads TGTGCCAGCACGACCTTAGTGGGGGTCACAGATACGCAGTATTTT.

This chain connects TRBV29-1 to TRBJ1-2; D not certain. V was cut by 5 bases and J by 6 bases, with 16 bases left in between. This CDR3 comprises 13 residues. Looked up from germline, CDR1 is SQVTM and CDR2 is ANQGSEA. The DNA for the CDR3 is TGCAGCGTTTCCCCCTTGGGAGGAGATGGCTACACCTTC. As protein: CSVSPLGGDGYTF.

This clonotype was detected a few times. The gene calls are TRBV5-1 and TRBJ2-1; the D gene is possibly TRBD2 (6 bases). The CDR3 length is 14 residues. The germline gives CDR1 SGHRS, CDR2 YFSETQ. The V end was cut by 5 bases, the J end by 3 bases, with 12 bases between. The CDR3: CASRPGEGYNEQFF. The CDR3 nucleotides read TGCGCCAGCAGACCGGGAGAAGGCTACAATGAGCAGTTCTTC.

The J gene is TRBJ2-7, the V gene TRBV6-5, with D possibly TRBD1 on 5 matching bases. The CDR3 spans 13 residues. Germline CDR1 MNHEY, CDR2 SVGAGI. V was pared by 6 bases and J by 0 bases, with 9 bases between. CDR3 protein: CASRDDSSYEQYF. The CDR3 DNA reads TGTGCCAGCAGGGATGACAGCTCCTACGAGCAGTACTTC.

The genes are TRBV5-1 and TRBJ2-2, with D possibly TRBD1 on 7 matching bases. Germline CDR1 is SGHRS and CDR2 is YFSETQ. The V gene lost 0 bases and the J gene lost 6 bases, with 12 bases spanning the gap. The CDR3 is 15 residues long. In DNA, the CDR3 is TGCGCCAGCAGCTTGGGACAGGGAGGCGCCGGGGAGCTGTTTTTT. It specifies CASSLGQGGAGELFF.

V is TRBV27 and J is TRBJ2-2; tentative D call: TRBD1 (5 bases). Deletions cut 0 bases from V and 7 bases from J, with 9 bases between. This CDR3 is built from 14 residues. In germline, CDR1 is MNHEY, CDR2 SMNVEV (reference sequence). CDR3 in DNA: TGTGCCAGCAGTTTATCGCAGGGTGGCGGGGAGCTGTTTTTT. Protein product: CASSLSQGGGELFF.

This chain connects TRBV3-1 to TRBJ1-4; no definite D call. Germline V gene lookup returns CDR1 LGHDT and CDR2 YNNKEL (reference sequence). V was pared by 4 bases and J by 11 bases, with 8 bases between. This CDR3 has 11 residues. The CDR3 region has the DNA TGTGCCAGCAGCCTAGAGGGCAAACTGTTTTTT. This gives the protein CASSLEGKLFF.